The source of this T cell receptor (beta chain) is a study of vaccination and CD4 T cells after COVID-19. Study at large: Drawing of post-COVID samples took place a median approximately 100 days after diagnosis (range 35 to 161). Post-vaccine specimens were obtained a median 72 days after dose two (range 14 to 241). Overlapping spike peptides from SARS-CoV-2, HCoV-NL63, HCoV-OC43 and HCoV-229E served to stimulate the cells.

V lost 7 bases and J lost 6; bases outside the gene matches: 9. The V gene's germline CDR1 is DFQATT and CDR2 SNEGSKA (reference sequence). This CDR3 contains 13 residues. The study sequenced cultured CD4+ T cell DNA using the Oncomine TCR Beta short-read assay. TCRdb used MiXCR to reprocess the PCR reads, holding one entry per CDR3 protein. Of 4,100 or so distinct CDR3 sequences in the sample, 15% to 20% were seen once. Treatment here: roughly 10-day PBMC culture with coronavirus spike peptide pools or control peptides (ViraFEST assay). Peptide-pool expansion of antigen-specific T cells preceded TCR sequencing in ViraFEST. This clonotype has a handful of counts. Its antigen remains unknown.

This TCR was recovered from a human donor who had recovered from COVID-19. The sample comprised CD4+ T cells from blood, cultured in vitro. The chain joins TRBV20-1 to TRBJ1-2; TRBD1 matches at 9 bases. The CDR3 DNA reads TGCAGTGTCTATGAGGGACAGGGAAATGGCTACACCTTC. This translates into CSVYEGQGNGYTF.